Detailed here is one T cell receptor (beta chain). Time point given: pre-sensitization, week 0. Treatment of the sample: therapeutic diphenylcyclopropenone sensitization with weekly scalp DPC. The sample belongs to a study of human T cells and chemical hapten exposure. TCRdb recomputed calls from the RACE reads with MiXCR, one row per CDR3 protein. The sample lists tens of thousands of distinct CDR3 sequences, approximately 11% occurring once. In germline, CDR1 is SGHRS, CDR2 YFSETQ. Trimming took 5 bases from V and 9 from J; bases not matched to a gene: 11. The CDR3 has 14 amino acids. This TCR came from a middle-aged woman with alopecia areata. Some clones in this sample may be carry-over from other donors' samples. The source material was whole blood, sampled in connection with sensitization to the hapten diphenylcyclopropenone (DPC). This chain joins TRBV5-1 and TRBJ1-2; 9 bases are a match to TRBD1. In DNA form, the CDR3 reads TGCGCCAGCAGGCCCGGGACAGGGATCGGCAGCTACACCTTC. Translating gives CASRPGTGIGSYTF.